These T cell receptor beta chains were read from a single sample in a study of T-cell reconstitution after alpha-beta-depleted transplantation in children. TCRdb fed the PCR reads into MiXCR, producing one record per CDR3 protein. This table has about a million distinct CDR3 sequences, roughly 29% appearing once. The sequencing here drew on PBMCs, mostly from graft donor cells, taken 360 days after TCRalphabeta/CD19-depleted stem cell transplant. The receptors were gathered from a boy in the first two years of life who had a stem cell transplant for SCID, so the T cells may come from the graft donor. Each CDR3 is given with its conserved first and last residue. A D gene is named only where the DNA matches it firmly. Size is stated for part of the rows, as once, few or many counts, or as a class when the clone is expanded.

v_gene	d_gene	abundance	j_gene	CDR3nt	CDR3aa
TRBV4-1	.	many	TRBJ2-7	TGCGCCAGCAGCCCGCCCACAAACAAGGGCGAGAGGGAGCAGTACTTC	CASSPPTNKGEREQYF
TRBV2	.	.	TRBJ2-7	TGTGCCAGCAGTGGTCACAGGTTCTACGAGCAGTACTTC	CASSGHRFYEQYF
TRBV7-3	.	.	TRBJ2-1	TGTGCCAGCAGCTCATACAGGGTGGGGAACAATGAGCAGTTCTTC	CASSSYRVGNNEQFF
TRBV3-1	.	.	TRBJ2-5	TGTGCCAGCAGCAACCCTAGGGAGACCCAGTACTTC	CASSNPRETQYF
TRBV5-6	.	.	TRBJ2-1	TGTGCCAGCAGCTTGGGCGGGGCCCCTTTGGGGGAGCAGTTCTTC	CASSLGGAPLGEQFF
TRBV12-3/TRBV12-4	.	.	TRBJ1-2	TGTGCCAGCAGAGAGGACCGGGTCGCCGGCTACACCTTC	CASREDRVAGYTF
TRBV6-5	.	many	TRBJ2-7	TGTGCCAGCAGTTACGGAGTGACAGCCACCTACGAGCAGTACTTC	CASSYGVTATYEQYF
TRBV20-1	.	few	TRBJ2-3	TGCAGTGCTGACGGGACTCGGACAGATACGCAGTATTTT	CSADGTRTDTQYF
TRBV20-1	TRBD1	.	TRBJ1-2	TGCAGTGCTAGAAAAAGGACAGGGCGCAGCTATGGCTACACCTTC	CSARKRTGRSYGYTF
TRBV7-9	TRBD1	.	TRBJ2-7	TGTGCCAGCAGCCTTGGGGACAGAACATCCTACGAGCAGTACTTC	CASSLGDRTSYEQYF
TRBV4-2	.	.	TRBJ2-3	TGTGCCAGCAGCCAAGACATAAGGTGGGGGGTTACGCAGTATTTT	CASSQDIRWGVTQYF
TRBV12-3/TRBV12-4	TRBD2	few	TRBJ2-7	TGTGCCAGCAGTTCCGGGACTACTGCCTCCTACGAGCAGTACTTC	CASSSGTTASYEQYF
TRBV12-3/TRBV12-4	.	.	TRBJ2-6	TGTGCCAGCAGTTTTGGGGATGGGGCCAACGTCCTGACTTTC	CASSFGDGANVLTF
TRBV12-3/TRBV12-4	.	.	TRBJ1-5	TGTGCCAGCAGCAGGACCGGGACGCAGGATCAGCCCCAGCATTTT	CASSRTGTQDQPQHF
TRBV30	TRBD1	.	TRBJ2-2	TGTGCCTGGGTGCAGGGGGCAGAGAACACCGGGGAGCTGTTTTTT	CAWVQGAENTGELFF
TRBV3-1	.	.	TRBJ2-1	TGTGCCAGCAGCCAAGATTGGAAGAGCTCCTACAATGAGCAGTTCTTC	CASSQDWKSSYNEQFF
TRBV3-1	TRBD2	few	TRBJ2-7	TGTGCCAGCAGCCGAGCGACTAGCGGGGCGGGCGAGCAGTACTTC	CASSRATSGAGEQYF
TRBV4-1	.	few	TRBJ2-5	TGCGCCAGCAGCCAAGCGACCGCACACAAGGAGACCCAGTACTTC	CASSQATAHKETQYF
TRBV24-1	TRBD2	.	TRBJ2-3	TGTGCCACCAGTGATTTGGCCCCATCTAGCGGGAGACCAGATACGCAGTATTTT	CATSDLAPSSGRPDTQYF
TRBV7-8	.	.	TRBJ1-3	TGTGCCAGCAGCCCAGGTAGTGGCTCTGGAAACACCATATATTTT	CASSPGSGSGNTIYF
TRBV4-2	.	few	TRBJ1-5	TGTGCCAGCAGCCCTAACCGACATAGCAATCAGCCCCAGCATTTT	CASSPNRHSNQPQHF
TRBV15	.	once	TRBJ2-7	TGTGCCACCAGCAGGCAGGGCCCCTACGAGCAGTACTTC	CATSRQGPYEQYF
TRBV5-4	.	few	TRBJ2-1	TGTGCCAGCAGCTTGTTGGTGGCTAATGAGCAGTTCTTC	CASSLLVANEQFF
TRBV6-5	.	few	TRBJ1-3	TGTGCCAGCAGCAAGGGGGACACCATATATTTT	CASSKGDTIYF
TRBV5-1	TRBD1	few	TRBJ1-2	TGCGCCAGCAGCTTGTTGTCAGGGGGTGACTATGGCTACACCTTC	CASSLLSGGDYGYTF
TRBV4-1	TRBD1	.	TRBJ2-7	TGCGCCAGCAGCCGAGTTGGGACAGGGAGCTCCTACGAGCAGTACTTC	CASSRVGTGSSYEQYF
TRBV6-5	.	.	TRBJ1-3	TGTGCCAGCGGGAGTCGGGTCTCTGGAAACACCATATATTTT	CASGSRVSGNTIYF